Presented here are 7 T cell receptor beta chains from one specimen sequenced in a study of CD8 T cells in ankylosing spondylitis. Each CDR3 protein is one row after TCRdb ran MiXCR on the 5' RACE reads. The sample lists around 25,000 distinct CDR3 sequences, roughly 13% occurring once. The sample comprised blood. The source of these receptors is a male donor with ankylosing spondylitis or in good health (not recorded which).

This chain joins TRBV20-1 and TRBJ2-5; 7 nucleotides align to TRBD2. The CDR3 spans 15 residues. With V trimmed by 2 bases and J by 5 bases, 11 bases remained unmatched. From germline, CDR1 is DFQATT and CDR2 SNEGSKA (reference sequence). The CDR3 DNA reads as TGCAGTGCTAGACCTAGCGGATATCCTCAGGAGACCCAGTACTTC. Its protein product is CSARPSGYPQETQYF.

Many counts were recorded for this clonotype. The rearrangement links TRBV27 to TRBJ2-1; TRBD1 is a possible D gene (6 bases). The CDR3 is 14 residues long. Trimming cost V 1 base and J 9 bases, with 13 bases left between them. The germline V gene encodes CDR1 MNHEY and CDR2 SMNVEV (reference sequence). The CDR3 loop is CASSLLGQGFEQFF. CDR3 sequence (DNA): TGTGCCAGCAGTTTATTGGGACAAGGTTTTGAGCAGTTCTTC.

This clonotype has a count of ten or more. The chain is built from TRBV10-3 and TRBJ2-1; 8 bases align to TRBD1. The germline V gene has CDR1 ENHRY and CDR2 SYGVKD. This CDR3 contains 15 residues. Trimming cost V 4 bases and J 5 bases; bases outside gene matches: 7. CDR3 nucleotides: TGTGCCATCAGTGCAGGGGACAGGATCAACAATGAGCAGTTCTTC. As protein: CAISAGDRINNEQFF.

This clonotype was seen a few times. This chain connects TRBV7-9 to TRBJ2-7, with 8 bases fitting TRBD1. With 5 bases clipped from V and 4 bases from J, the junction kept 7 bases outside the gene matches. The CDR3 contains 14 residues. CDR1 SEHNR and CDR2 FQNEAQ come from the germline V gene (reference sequence). The CDR3 DNA reads TGTGCCAGCAGCCCCGGGACAGGAGAATACGAGCAGTACGTC. Translated, it gives CASSPGTGEYEQYV.

This clonotype rates as medium-sized. The genes are TRBV7-2 and TRBJ2-7; D not certain. Per germline, CDR1 SGHTA and CDR2 FQGNSA. Trimming took off 1 base at V and 5 bases at J, with 12 bases between the two ends. The CDR3 is 14 residues long. CDR3 residues: CASSLDLFGHEQYV. As DNA, the CDR3 is TGTGCCAGCAGCTTAGACCTCTTCGGCCACGAGCAGTACGTC.

The genes are TRBV20-1 and TRBJ2-7; 8 bases agree with TRBD1. The CDR3 length is 14 residues. The germline CDR1 and CDR2 sequences are DFQATT and SNEGSKA (reference sequence). The V segment lost 3 bases and the J segment 3 bases; nucleotides outside the gene matches: 7. The CDR3 is CSARLRDRLYEQYF. For the CDR3, the DNA is TGCAGTGCTAGGCTCCGGGACAGGCTCTACGAGCAGTACTTC.

There are a few counts of this clonotype. The chain uses TRBV28 and TRBJ2-3; D not resolved. Germline-derived CDR1 and CDR2 are MDHEN and SYDVKM. V lost 3 bases to trimming and J lost 1 base, with 11 bases between them. This CDR3 has 15 residues. The DNA of the CDR3 is TGTGCCAGCAGTTTCGCCCTTTCCGGCACAGATACGCAGTATTTT. Its translation: CASSFALSGTDTQYF. The full variable domain, its missing parts supplied by reference TRBV28 and TRBJ2-3, is DVKVTQSSRYLVKRTGEKVFLECVQDMDHENMFWYRQDPGLGLRLIYFSYDVKMKEKGDIPEGYSVSREKKERFSLILESASTNQTSMYLCASSFALSGTDTQYFGPGTRLTVL.